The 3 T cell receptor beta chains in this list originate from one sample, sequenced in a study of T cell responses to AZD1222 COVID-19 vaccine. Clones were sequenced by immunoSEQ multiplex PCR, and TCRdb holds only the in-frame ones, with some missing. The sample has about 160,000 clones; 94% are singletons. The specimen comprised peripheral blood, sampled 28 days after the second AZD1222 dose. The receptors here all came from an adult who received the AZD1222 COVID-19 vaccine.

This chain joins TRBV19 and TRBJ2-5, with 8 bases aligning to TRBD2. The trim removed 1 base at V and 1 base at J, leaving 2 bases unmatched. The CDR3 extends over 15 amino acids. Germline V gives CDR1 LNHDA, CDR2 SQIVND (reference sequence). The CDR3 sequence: CASSIGGRPQETQYF. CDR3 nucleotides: TGTGCCAGTAGTATAGGCGGGAGGCCCCAAGAGACCCAGTACTTC.

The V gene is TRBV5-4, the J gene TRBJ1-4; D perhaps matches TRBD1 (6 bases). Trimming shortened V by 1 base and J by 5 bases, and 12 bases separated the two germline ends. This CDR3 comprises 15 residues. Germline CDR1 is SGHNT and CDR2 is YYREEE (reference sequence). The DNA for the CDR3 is TGTGCCAGCAGCTTGTATGGGACATCGAATGAAAAACTGTTTTTT. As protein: CASSLYGTSNEKLFF.

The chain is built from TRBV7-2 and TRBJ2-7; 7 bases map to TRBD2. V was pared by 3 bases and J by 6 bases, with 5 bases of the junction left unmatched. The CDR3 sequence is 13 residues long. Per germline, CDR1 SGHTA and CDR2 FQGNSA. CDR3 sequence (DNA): TGTGCCAGCAGCTTTGCGGGAGTTTCCGAGCAGTACTTC. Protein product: CASSFAGVSEQYF.